The 6 T cell receptor beta chains below come from one sample, sequenced in a study of CD8 T cells in Susac syndrome (dated by TCRdb to 2018 to 2020). The receptor library was made with the immunoSEQ multiplex PCR assay. RNA was extracted using the RNeasy kit, and roughly 0.45 to 1 microgram was reverse transcribed with random hexamers. In TCRdb, the public reads were trimmed at Q25 with fastp and aligned with MiXCR, with productive beta chains retained. Identical CDR3 protein sequences are pooled into one entry, listed with their most common genes and DNA. In this sample the table shows tens of thousands of distinct CDR3 sequences, roughly 95% of which occur a single time. Approximately 0.63% of the sample goes to the ten largest clones. Sequencing used CD8+ T cells from PBMCs. Receptor source: a human donor with Susac syndrome.

The chain carries TRBV6-2 or TRBV6-3 and TRBJ1-5, with 7 bases fitting TRBD1. Losses at the gene ends were 5 bases for V and 3 bases for J; bases not matched to a gene: 7. The CDR3 contains 15 residues. The germline V gene encodes CDR1 MNHEY and CDR2 SVGEGT. The DNA of the CDR3 is TGTGCCAGCAGTAACCGGGACAGAGACAATCAGCCCCAGCATTTT. The encoded protein is CASSNRDRDNQPQHF.

The chain carries TRBV5-6 and TRBJ1-2; 7 bases line up with TRBD1. The V segment lost 3 bases and the J segment 8 bases; nucleotides outside the gene matches: 4. There are 12 residues in the CDR3. CDR1 is SGHDT, CDR2 YYEEEE, per germline. The CDR3 reads CASSSGQIGYTF. In DNA form, the CDR3 reads TGTGCCAGCAGCTCGGGACAGATCGGCTACACCTTC.

This chain links TRBV11-2 with TRBJ1-2; D gene ambiguous. There are 15 residues in the CDR3. Germline lookup yields CDR1 SGHAT and CDR2 FQNNGV. V lost 5 bases and J 2 bases, leaving 15 bases between the germline ends. CDR3 loop: CASSPRPGANYGYTF. The DNA for the CDR3 is TGTGCCAGCAGCCCGCGGCCCGGAGCGAACTATGGCTACACCTTC.

The rearrangement joins TRBV7-8 to TRBJ2-7; 14 nucleotides align to TRBD2. The trim removed 3 bases at V and 2 bases at J, leaving 3 bases unmatched. From germline, CDR1 is SGHVS and CDR2 FQNEAQ. This CDR3 comprises 16 residues. The CDR3 DNA reads TGTGCCAGCAGCTTTGGGACTAGCGGGGGTACCTACGAGCAGTACTTC. Translated: CASSFGTSGGTYEQYF. The full variable domain, with the rest looked up from reference TRBV7-8 and TRBJ2-7, is GAGVSQSPRYKVAKRGQDVALRCDPISGHVSLFWYQQALGQGPEFLTYFQNEAQLDKSGLPSDRFFAERPEGSVSTLKIQRTQQEDSAVYLCASSFGTSGGTYEQYFGPGTRLTVT.

The V call is TRBV10-3, the J call TRBJ2-7; TRBD1 aligns across 7 bases. V dropped 7 bases and J dropped 4; count of bases not matched to a gene: 10. The CDR3 sequence is 14 residues long. From germline, CDR1 is ENHRY and CDR2 SYGVKD. CDR3 DNA sequence: TGTGCCATCACCGGTGGGGGACAGACTTACGAGCAGTACTTC. Encoded protein: CAITGGGQTYEQYF.

The chain links TRBV5-6 to TRBJ2-1; 7 bases agree with TRBD1. V lost 4 bases and J lost 8; bases outside the gene matches: 12. The germline gives CDR1 SGHDT, CDR2 YYEEEE. CDR3 length equals 15 residues. For the CDR3, the DNA is TGTGCCAGCAGCATCCCGGTAAGGGGGCAGGATGAGCAGTTCTTC. This translates into CASSIPVRGQDEQFF.